The clone carrying this TCR beta chain occurred once. Its antigen is currently unknown. The data stem from a study of vaccination and CD4 T cells after COVID-19. This sample's treatment: roughly 10-day PBMC culture with coronavirus spike peptide pools or control peptides (ViraFEST assay). During the years 2011-2018, before the COVID-19 pandemic, the unexposed donor's CD4+ T cells were collected. Researchers used the Oncomine TCR Beta short-read assay to sequence DNA from cultured CD4+ T cells. Genomic DNA was taken out of cultured CD4+ T cells by extraction. TCRdb analysed the PCR reads with MiXCR anew, one entry per CDR3 protein. There are roughly 7,800 distinct CDR3 sequences in the sample; about 38% occur only once, and around a quarter lies in the top ten. The CDR3 loop spans 20 amino acids. V was clipped by 5 bases and J by 2 bases; unmatched bases: 16. Germline V CDR1 and CDR2: SGHVS, FQNEAQ.

This clonotype was sampled from a human donor in good health. The material sequenced was CD4+ T cells from blood, cultured in vitro. The chain joins TRBV7-8 to TRBJ2-6; 9 positions match TRBD1. The CDR3 spells CASSPRTGAMPSAGANVLTF. Here the CDR3 DNA reads TGTGCCAGCAGCCCGAGGACAGGGGCCATGCCCTCTGCTGGGGCCAACGTCCTGACTTTC.